The 6 T cell receptor beta chains below all came from one sample that was sequenced in a study of T cell repertoires in cytomegalovirus infection. From the reads, TCRdb called clonotypes with MiXCR, one entry per CDR3 protein. Among about 530,000 distinct CDR3 sequences listed, 26% were seen once. Material: PBMCs. The receptors here all came from a human donor in good health (CMV status not recorded). Some clones in this sample may be carry-over from other donors' samples.

This clonotype was picked up many times. This chain joins TRBV7-8 and TRBJ1-1; 11 bases align to TRBD1. Germline V gene sequence: CDR1 SGHVS, CDR2 FQNEAQ. The CDR3 totals 14 residues. The ends lost 6 bases at V and 1 base at J; junction bases unmatched: 1. The CDR3 DNA follows: TGTGCCAGCAGGGGACAGGGGGGGAACACTGAAGCTTTCTTT. Its translation: CASRGQGGNTEAFF.

This clonotype was counted only a few times. This sequence joins TRBV7-8 and TRBJ2-5, with 8 bases aligning to TRBD2. Looked up from germline, CDR1 is SGHVS and CDR2 is FQNEAQ. There are 15 residues in the CDR3. V shed 7 bases and J 4 bases; nucleotides not matched to a gene: 11. The CDR3 protein is CASIRGGSSRETQYF. The DNA for the CDR3 is TGTGCCAGCATCCGGGGGGGTAGCAGTCGAGAGACCCAGTACTTC.

The chain joins TRBV9 to TRBJ2-7; 11 bases agree with TRBD2. CDR1 and CDR2 (germline): SGDLS, YYNGEE. CDR3 length: 14 residues. The V segment lost 3 bases and the J segment 6 bases; nucleotides outside the gene matches: 5. CDR3 coding DNA: TGTGCCAGCAGCGAGACTAGCGGGGCCCGCGAGCAGTACTTC. This encodes CASSETSGAREQYF.

Ten or more counts support this clonotype. V and J are TRBV7-2 and TRBJ2-5; 9 bases line up with TRBD1. CDR1 is SGHTA, CDR2 FQGNSA, per germline. With 3 bases clipped from V and 4 bases from J, the junction kept 6 bases outside the gene matches. The CDR3 runs 15 residues. In DNA form, the CDR3 reads TGTGCCAGCAGCTTTGACAGGGGGATGGGAGAGACCCAGTACTTC. Translation gives CASSFDRGMGETQYF.

This clonotype has just a few counts. The chain couples TRBV19 to TRBJ2-7; a weak D match, TRBD1 (5 bases). The CDR3 runs 13 residues. Germline-derived CDR1 and CDR2 are LNHDA and SQIVND (reference sequence). V lost 7 bases, J lost 6 bases, and 16 bases lay in between. The CDR3 coding sequence is TGTGCCAGTAAGGACACTTGGGGCCGCGAGCAGTACTTC. It specifies CASKDTWGREQYF.

This clonotype came up many times. The chain couples TRBV12-3 or TRBV12-4 to TRBJ2-1; 9 bases agree with TRBD2. The CDR3 runs 21 residues. V gave up 2 bases and J gave up 0 bases; unmatched junction bases: 17. CDR3 loop: CASSLYRGGSGSVSSYNEQFF. Here the CDR3 DNA reads TGTGCCAGCAGTTTATATCGCGGTGGTAGCGGGAGCGTATCCTCCTACAATGAGCAGTTCTTC.